The next 32 T cell receptor beta chains were all read from a single sample in a study of blood T cells in healthy people across ages. It was with a sample-barcoded 5' primer and a J-beta primer mix that a second PCR of about 7 to 12 cycles was run. TCRdb reprocessed the 5' RACE reads via MiXCR and lists one record per CDR3 protein. The sample holds around 870,000 distinct CDR3 sequences, less than 35% seen once. The material sequenced was blood. These receptors were taken from a woman of 80 years or more in good health.

The chain employs TRBV5-1 and TRBJ2-1, with D maybe TRBD2 (10 bases). This CDR3 has 15 residues. V lost 4 bases and J 8 bases, leaving 19 bases between the germline ends. Germline assignment: CDR1 SGHRS and CDR2 YFSETQ. The CDR3 region has the DNA TGCGCCAGCAGCCTCGGGACAGGGACTAGCGATGAGCAGTTCTTC. Amino acid sequence: CASSLGTGTSDEQFF.

This clonotype came up a few times. A much more abundant neighbour one base away suggests this may be a read error. The chain joins TRBV10-3 to TRBJ2-1; tentatively, D is TRBD1 (5 bases). Matching the DNA end better, TRBJ2-7 makes the J call doubtful. From germline, CDR1 is ENHRY and CDR2 SYGVKD. The length of the CDR3 is 15 residues. The CDR3 DNA follows: TGTGCCATCAGTGAGTCAGGGGCTTCCTACAATGAGCAGTACTTC. Translated: CAISESGASYNEQYF.

This clonotype was seen once. The chain combines TRBV5-1 with TRBJ2-1, with 7 positions matching TRBD2. J was trimmed by 0 bases and V by 5 bases; bases with no gene match: 5. The CDR3 is 15 residues long. CDR1 SGHRS and CDR2 YFSETQ come from the germline V gene. CDR3 nucleotides: TGCGCCAGCAGTAATCGGACTAGCTCCTACAATGAGCAGTTCTTC. Translating it yields CASSNRTSSYNEQFF.

This clonotype was observed many times. One end of the junction is discordant with germline, which a read error may explain. The chain couples TRBV5-1 to TRBJ2-7, with D possibly matching TRBD1 (5 bases). CDR1 is SGHRS, CDR2 YFSETQ, per germline. The CDR3 totals 13 residues. CDR3 region: CASSLGVAYEQYF. CDR3 nucleotide sequence: TGTGCCAGCAGCTTAGGGGTCGCCTACGAGCAGTACTTC.

As to this clonotype: It may be a read error: a sequence one base away is much more abundant. The J gene is TRBJ1-1, the V gene TRBV2; 7 nucleotides agree with TRBD1. Germline V gene lookup returns CDR1 SNHLY and CDR2 FYNNEI. The CDR3 is made up of 14 amino acids. Trimming cost V 8 bases and J 4 bases; bases outside gene matches: 10. The CDR3 nucleotides read TGTGCCAGCGGAAGGGAGGGGGCGATCACTGAAGCTTTCTTT. This gives the protein CASGREGAITEAFF.

This clonotype has a count of ten or more. V is TRBV15 and J is TRBJ2-3; 7 bases are shared with TRBD2. Trimming cost V 0 bases and J 1 base; bases outside gene matches: 1. The CDR3 covers 15 residues. CDR1 and CDR2 (germline): LNHNV, YYDKDF (reference sequence). DNA for the CDR3: TGTGCCACCAGCAGAGAGGGGGGGGGCACAGATACGCAGTATTTT. Translated: CATSREGGGTDTQYF.

This clonotype was detected many times. V and J are TRBV5-1 and TRBJ2-1; D might be TRBD2 (7 bases). This CDR3 is built from 15 residues. The V gene lost 2 bases and the J gene lost 2 bases, with 11 bases spanning the gap. Germline lookup yields CDR1 SGHRS and CDR2 YFSETQ. The CDR3 here is CASSLGGATYNEQFF. The DNA for the CDR3 is TGCGCCAGCAGCTTAGGGGGGGCGACCTACAATGAGCAGTTCTTC.

This clonotype has just a few counts. The gene calls are TRBV6-6 and TRBJ1-5, with a weak D call TRBD1 (6 bases). V lost 4 bases and J 7 bases, leaving 17 bases between the germline ends. The germline V gene encodes CDR1 MNHNY and CDR2 SVGAGI (reference sequence). This CDR3 has 15 amino acids. The DNA of the CDR3 is TGTGCCAGCAGTTCCCAGGGGAGGTTGGACCAGCCCCAGCATTTT. The encoded protein is CASSSQGRLDQPQHF.

This clonotype has a count of ten or more. The gene calls are TRBV6-2 or TRBV6-3 and TRBJ1-5; D is unresolved. Trimming stripped 6 bases from V and 8 bases from J, with 14 bases between. Germline V CDR1 and CDR2: MNHEY, SVGEGT. The CDR3 spans 13 residues. The CDR3 region has the DNA TGTGCCAGCAGCGACTTAACGGTAGAGCCCCAGCATTTT. Protein product: CASSDLTVEPQHF.

At least ten counts were recorded for this clonotype. The chain combines TRBV12-3 or TRBV12-4 with TRBJ1-2, with 8 bases identical to TRBD1. The CDR3 has 15 amino acids. The V gene end was trimmed by 6 bases and the J gene end by 3 bases; junction bases not matched to a gene: 9. The CDR3 DNA follows: TGTGCCAGCAGCGGACAGGGATCTCAATACTATGGCTACACCTTC. This encodes CASSGQGSQYYGYTF.

This clonotype was recorded a few times. The chain employs TRBV2 and TRBJ1-1, with no clear D. The V gene's germline CDR1 is SNHLY and CDR2 FYNNEI. Between the trimmed V and J ends, which lost 7 bases and 1 base, there was a span of 4 bases. The CDR3 is made up of 11 amino acids. CDR3 nucleotides: TGTGCCAGCAATGGGAACACTGAAGCTTTCTTT. Its protein product is CASNGNTEAFF.

A word on this clonotype: Possible read error: a much larger clone is one base away. This sequence joins TRBV6-2 or TRBV6-3 and TRBJ2-7; D is perhaps TRBD1 (5 bases). Trimming removed 4 bases at V and 1 base at J, with 11 bases between. Germline CDR1 and CDR2: MNHEY and SVGEGT. CDR3 size: 14 residues. CDR3 DNA sequence: TGTGCCAGCAGTTGTAGGGGCCAATCCTACGAGCAGTACTTC. Encoded protein: CASSCRGQSYEQYF.

This clonotype occurred many times. CDR3 protein: CASSLMRGGDTQYF. The CDR3 bases are TGTGCCAGCAGTTTGATGCGGGGGGGCGATACGCAGTATTTT. The chain joins TRBV12-3 or TRBV12-4 to TRBJ2-3; 9 bases map to TRBD2. The CDR3 consists of 14 residues. Trimming cost V 3 bases and J 6 bases; bases outside gene matches: 4.

This chain uses TRBV20-1 with TRBJ2-7; 10 nucleotides match TRBD1. CDR3 size: 15 residues. Germline trimming cut 0 bases from V and 2 bases from J; bases unmatched to any gene: 4. Germline CDR1 reads DFQATT; CDR2 reads SNEGSKA (reference sequence). In DNA, the CDR3 is TGCAGTGCTAGAGACAAGGACAGGGGGACCTACGAGCAGTACTTC. Encoded protein: CSARDKDRGTYEQYF.

This chain uses TRBV20-1 with TRBJ1-2; D is ambiguous. The CDR3 contains 14 residues. The germline V gene has CDR1 DFQATT and CDR2 SNEGSKA (reference sequence). Trimming took 0 bases from V and 0 from J, leaving 8 bases between them. DNA of the CDR3: TGCAGTGCTAGAGAGGCGGCAGCTAACTATGGCTACACCTTC. This gives the protein CSAREAAANYGYTF.

This clonotype occurred many times. The gene calls are TRBV7-2 and TRBJ2-1; no clear D gene. CDR1 SGHTA and CDR2 FQGNSA come from the germline V gene. V lost 1 base, J lost 7 bases, and 8 bases lay in between. There are 13 residues in the CDR3. The CDR3 here is CASSLVERNEQFF. CDR3 sequence (DNA): TGTGCCAGCAGCTTAGTTGAGAGGAATGAGCAGTTCTTC.

The rearrangement joins TRBV12-3 or TRBV12-4 to TRBJ2-5; D gene ambiguous. The CDR3 extends over 14 amino acids. Trimming pared 4 bases from V and 3 bases from J, leaving 12 bases between. This chain's CDR3 is CASSWTGSEETQYF. The CDR3 DNA reads as TGTGCCAGCAGTTGGACCGGGTCCGAAGAGACCCAGTACTTC.

At least ten counts were recorded for this clonotype. The chain recombines TRBV7-2 with TRBJ1-2; D is perhaps TRBD1 (5 bases). This CDR3 has 16 amino acids. Between the trimmed V and J ends, which lost 1 base and 4 bases, there was a span of 16 bases. The germline V gene has CDR1 SGHTA and CDR2 FQGNSA. CDR3 nucleotide sequence: TGTGCCAGCAGCTTAGACGGGACGCAAAGCTCCTATGGCTACACCTTC. It yields the protein CASSLDGTQSSYGYTF.

This clonotype showed up just a few times. The V gene is TRBV20-1, the J gene TRBJ1-5; 7 nucleotides line up with TRBD1. V gave up 5 bases and J gave up 5 bases; unmatched junction bases: 9. The CDR3 sequence is 14 residues long. Germline V CDR1 and CDR2: DFQATT, SNEGSKA (reference sequence). Written as DNA, the CDR3 is TGCAGTGCTCACGGGACAGTATTCGATCAGCCCCAGCATTTT. It is translated as CSAHGTVFDQPQHF.

In its sample, this clonotype was seen many times. The rearrangement joins TRBV20-1 to TRBJ2-1; 8 nucleotides match TRBD1. The CDR3 has 13 amino acids. V shed 6 bases, J shed 9 bases, and the junction held 10 bases outside the gene matches. From germline, CDR1 is DFQATT and CDR2 SNEGSKA (reference sequence). This CDR3 reads CSAPQGEHGEQFF. CDR3 DNA sequence: TGCAGTGCCCCACAGGGGGAGCACGGTGAGCAGTTCTTC.

This clonotype was observed at least ten times. At one boundary the junction diverges from the germline segment, which might be a read error. The CDR3 region is CASSPRQNYGYTF. The CDR3 DNA reads as TGCGCCAGCAGCCCCCGACAGAACTATGGCTACACCTTC. The rearrangement uses TRBV11-3 and TRBJ1-2, with D possibly matching TRBD1 (5 bases). Germline CDR1 is SGHNT and CDR2 is YENEEA. CDR3 length: 13 residues.

With regard to this clonotype: With a much larger clone just one base away, this may be a read error. The gene calls are TRBV7-9 and TRBJ2-3; possibly TRBD2 for D (6 bases). Germline V CDR1 and CDR2: SEHNR, FQNEAQ (reference sequence). The V and J ends lost 5 bases and 4 bases respectively, with 16 bases between them. The CDR3 extends over 15 amino acids. The CDR3 here is CASSVRDSGPDTQYF. Written as DNA, the CDR3 is TGTGCCAGCAGCGTCCGGGACTCTGGCCCAGATACGCAGTATTTT.

Of note for this clonotype: A read error may be the cause here, since a much bigger clone is one base away. This chain links TRBV7-8 with TRBJ2-4; D is undetermined. The J call is doubtful: the DNA matches TRBJ2-7 better. The CDR3 is 14 residues long. Germline V gene sequence: CDR1 SGHVS, CDR2 FQNEAQ. The CDR3 protein is CARSYRPTSYEQYF. In DNA, the CDR3 is TGTGCCCGCAGCTATCGCCCGACCTCCTACGAGCAGTACTTC.

The table lists this clonotype with many counts. The V gene is TRBV5-1, the J gene TRBJ2-5; either TRBD1 or TRBD2 may fit D (5 bases each). Trimming cost V 1 base and J 3 bases, with 13 bases left between them. The CDR3 length is 15 residues. The germline CDR1 and CDR2 sequences are SGHRS and YFSETQ. The DNA of the CDR3 is TGCGCCAGCAGCTTGTTTCCGGGGCGGGAAGAGACCCAGTACTTC. This sequence encodes CASSLFPGREETQYF.

In its sample, this clonotype was seen many times. Written as DNA, the CDR3 is TGCGCCAGCAGCCAAGTGCCCTACAATGAGCAGTTCTTC. Protein product: CASSQVPYNEQFF. V usage is TRBV4-3 and J usage is TRBJ2-1; the D is unclear. The germline V gene has CDR1 LGHNA and CDR2 YSLEER. V was shortened by 1 base and J by 2 bases, with 3 bases between the two germline ends. This CDR3 has 13 amino acids.

This clonotype was observed many times. The CDR3 loop reads CASSIGQAYNEQFF. The CDR3 DNA follows: TGTGCCAGTTCGATCGGGCAAGCCTACAATGAGCAGTTCTTC. V usage is TRBV9 and J usage is TRBJ2-1; D ambiguous. This CDR3 spans 14 amino acids. CDR1 is SGDLS, CDR2 YYNGEE, per germline. Deletions cut 8 bases from V and 2 bases from J, with 14 bases between.

This clonotype appeared a single time. The final CDR3 position lacks the conserved phenylalanine or tryptophan, pointing to a likely read error. The limits of the CDR3 on the DNA are not certain, so only TCRdb's listed CDR3 is given. This chain uses TRBV7-2 with TRBJ2-3; the table's TRBD1 call for D was not verified on the DNA. Germline V lookup: CDR1 SGHTA, CDR2 FQGNSA. The CDR3 region is 15 residues in length, termini included. The CDR3 reads CASSLAAGGPDTPYL.

This clonotype was counted a few times. With a much larger clone just one base away, this may be a read error. This chain links TRBV3-1 with TRBJ2-1; D is unclear. The CDR3 loop spans 15 amino acids. CDR1 and CDR2 from the germline V gene are LGHDT and YNNKEL (reference sequence). The germline V and J ends were trimmed by 4 bases and 8 bases, with 18 bases remaining between them. The CDR3 protein is CASSPCSSRRDEQFF. The CDR3, as DNA: TGTGCCAGCAGCCCATGCAGCTCGCGACGTGATGAGCAGTTCTTC.

Regarding this clonotype: A much larger clone differs by one base, so this may be a read error. The gene calls are TRBV20-1 and TRBJ1-6, with TRBD1 identical over 9 bases. Per the germline V gene, CDR1 is DFQATT and CDR2 is SNEGSKA (reference sequence). The CDR3 spans 14 residues. The junction had 5 bases not matched to a gene; V was cut back by 8 bases and J by 3 bases. CDR3 loop: CSTGTGSYNSPLHF. The DNA for the CDR3 is TGCAGTACCGGGACAGGGAGCTATAATTCACCCCTCCACTTT.

At least ten counts were recorded for this clonotype. The chain recombines TRBV7-2 with TRBJ2-3; D gene ambiguous. This CDR3 is 12 amino acids long. V was shortened by 6 bases and J by 5 bases, with 9 bases between the two germline ends. The germline V gene encodes CDR1 SGHTA and CDR2 FQGNSA. The CDR3 nucleotides are TGTGCCAGCAGGCTCTTTATAGATACGCAGTATTTT. Translating it yields CASRLFIDTQYF.

V usage is TRBV6-2 or TRBV6-3 and J usage is TRBJ2-1, with no clear D. Looked up from germline, CDR1 is MNHEY and CDR2 is SVGEGT. This CDR3 comprises 12 residues. V was cut by 5 bases and J by 7 bases, with 9 bases left in between. Here the CDR3 reads CASSHPGNEQFF. The CDR3 region has the DNA TGTGCCAGCAGTCACCCGGGTAATGAGCAGTTCTTC.

This clonotype was seen ten or more times. The CDR3 nucleotides are TGTGCCAGCAGCTTAGACTCCACAGCCAATCAGCCCCAGCATTTT. This gives the protein CASSLDSTANQPQHF. The V and J genes are TRBV7-2 and TRBJ1-5, with D unclear. The V gene's germline CDR1 is SGHTA and CDR2 FQGNSA. This CDR3 contains 15 residues. V lost 1 base and J lost 3, with 10 bases in between. Full variable domain (outside the CDR3, taken from reference TRBV7-2 and TRBJ1-5): GAGVSQSPSNKVTEKGKDVELRCDPISGHTALYWYRQSLGQGLEFLIYFQGNSAPDKSGLPSDRFSAERTGGSVSTLTIQRTQQEDSAVYLCASSLDSTANQPQHFGDGTRLSIL.